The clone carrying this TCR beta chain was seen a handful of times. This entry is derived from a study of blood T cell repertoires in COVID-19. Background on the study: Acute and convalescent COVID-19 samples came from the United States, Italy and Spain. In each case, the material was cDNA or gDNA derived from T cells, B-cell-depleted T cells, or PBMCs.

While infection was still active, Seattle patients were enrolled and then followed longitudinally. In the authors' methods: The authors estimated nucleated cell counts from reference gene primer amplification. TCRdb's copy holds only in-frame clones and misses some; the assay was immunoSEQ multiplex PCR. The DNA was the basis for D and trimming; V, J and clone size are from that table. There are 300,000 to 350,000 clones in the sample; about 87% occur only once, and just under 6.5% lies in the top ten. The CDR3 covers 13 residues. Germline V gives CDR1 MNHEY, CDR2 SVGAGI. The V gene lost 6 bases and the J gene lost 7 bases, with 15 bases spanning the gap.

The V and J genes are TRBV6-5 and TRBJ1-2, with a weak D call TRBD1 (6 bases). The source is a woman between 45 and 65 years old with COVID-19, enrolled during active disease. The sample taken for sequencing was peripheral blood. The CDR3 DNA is TGTGCCAGCAGCCTTGACAGGAGAGGTGGCTACACCTTC. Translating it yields CASSLDRRGGYTF.